The following is a T cell receptor (beta chain) sequence with its context. The antigen remains unidentified. The CDR3 is 19 amino acids. V was clipped by 0 bases and J by 0 bases, with 19 bases between them. CDR1 is SGHRS and CDR2 is YFSETQ in the germline V gene. The record originates from a study of T-cell memory formation after mild COVID-19. Whole-study findings and limits: Clones which contracted sat mainly in CM and EM if CD4+, and in EMRA if CD8+. Clones that shrank (day 15 to 85) were balanced CD4/CD8, whereas later expanders leaned CD4+. The SARS-CoV-2 specificity of second-wave clones reaching peak at day 37 remained unverified.

Sample barcodes and UMIs were carried by the TCR alpha and TCR beta cDNA libraries that 5'RACE generated with constant-segment primers. TCRdb reprocessed the 5' RACE reads with MiXCR, giving one entry per CDR3 protein. This sample yields 210,000 or so distinct CDR3 sequences, of which roughly a tenth are seen a single time; approximately 3% belongs to the top ten. The V gene is TRBV5-1, the J gene TRBJ2-4; D is ambiguous. The specimen was PBMCs or a T cell subset sorted from them (not recorded which). This clonotype was obtained from a man aged 18 to 35 who had mild COVID-19 (a few samples of this study predate the infection). Cell type and time point are not known. This CDR3 is CASSLGLLGPDLAKNIQYF. As DNA, the CDR3 is TGCGCCAGCAGCTTGGGACTGCTAGGGCCAGACCTAGCCAAAAACATTCAGTACTTC.